This entry lists 12 T cell receptor beta chains sequenced from one sample in a study of blood T cell repertoires in COVID-19. Sequencing used immunoSEQ multiplex PCR; TCRdb keeps in-frame clones, though not all of them. The sample includes 300,000 to 400,000 clones, about nine tenths of them seen just once. Sequencing used peripheral blood. Every receptor here comes from a woman aged 25 to 45 with COVID-19, enrolled during active disease.

The chain uses TRBV5-1 and TRBJ1-1; no clear D. Trimming removed 4 bases from V and 1 base from J, with 11 bases in between. In germline, CDR1 is SGHRS, CDR2 YFSETQ. The CDR3 consists of 14 residues. CDR3 bases: TGCGCCAGCAGCGATCCAGGAACGAACACTGAAGCTTTCTTT. Translated, it gives CASSDPGTNTEAFF.

This sequence joins TRBV6-5 and TRBJ1-2; perhaps TRBD1 as D (5 bases). V was trimmed by 6 bases and J by 4 bases, leaving 12 bases between them. The CDR3 consists of 13 residues. Looked up from germline, CDR1 is MNHEY and CDR2 is SVGAGI. As DNA, the CDR3 is TGTGCCAGCAGAAATGGACAAATCTATGGCTACACCTTC. Translated, it gives CASRNGQIYGYTF.

The chain uses TRBV7-8 and TRBJ2-7; D may be TRBD1 (5 bases). V lost 0 bases and J lost 6, with 9 bases in between. The CDR3 runs to 13 residues. In germline, CDR1 is SGHVS, CDR2 FQNEAQ. This chain's CDR3 is CASSLAWGSEQYF. In nucleotides, the CDR3 is TGTGCCAGCAGCTTAGCTTGGGGCAGCGAGCAGTACTTC.

About this clone itself: One end of the junction is discordant with germline, which a read error may explain. Other DNA variants within this sample encode the same CDR3. The V and J genes are TRBV5-1 and TRBJ1-5; 9 bases fit TRBD1. This CDR3 has 14 amino acids. Germline assignment: CDR1 SGHRS and CDR2 YFSETQ. The CDR3 sequence is CASSLTGGNQPQHF. The CDR3 DNA reads as TGCGCCAGCAGCTTGACAGGGGGCAACCAGCCCCAGCATTTT.

V usage is TRBV12-3 or TRBV12-4 and J usage is TRBJ1-2, with 7 positions matching TRBD1. There are 13 residues in the CDR3. J lost 9 bases, V lost 2 bases, and 6 bases had no gene match. CDR3 coding DNA: TGTGCCAGCAGTTTAACGACAGGGACCCGCTACACCTTC. It is translated as CASSLTTGTRYTF.

This chain joins TRBV6-5 and TRBJ1-5; D may be TRBD1 (5 bases). Looked up from germline, CDR1 is MNHEY and CDR2 is SVGAGI. V was shortened by 5 bases and J by 3 bases, with 8 bases between the two germline ends. The CDR3 is 13 residues long. As DNA, the CDR3 is TGTGCCAGCAGTATAGGGGTCAATCAGCCCCAGCATTTT. It encodes CASSIGVNQPQHF.

This chain uses TRBV29-1 with TRBJ2-1; TRBD1 is a possible D gene (5 bases). In germline, CDR1 is SQVTM, CDR2 ANQGSEA. Trimming shortened V by 3 bases and J by 6 bases, and 18 bases separated the two germline ends. The CDR3 has 15 amino acids. The CDR3 protein is CSVELLGREFNEQFF. DNA for the CDR3: TGCAGCGTTGAGCTTTTGGGCAGGGAATTCAATGAGCAGTTCTTC.

J is TRBJ2-2 and V is TRBV18, with TRBD1 matching 7 bases. Looked up from germline, CDR1 is KGHSH and CDR2 is LQKENI. The CDR3 has 15 residues. With 2 bases clipped from V and 4 bases from J, the junction kept 4 bases outside the gene matches. CDR3 coding DNA: TGTGCCAGCTCACCAGGCACAGGGGTCACCGGGGAGCTGTTTTTT. Translating gives CASSPGTGVTGELFF.

This sequence joins TRBV25-1 and TRBJ1-6; 10 nucleotides align to TRBD1. The germline V gene has CDR1 MGHDK and CDR2 SYGVNS. J was trimmed by 9 bases and V by 1 base; bases with no gene match: 6. The CDR3 is 16 residues long. The CDR3 DNA follows: TGTGCCAGCAGTGAATCGGGGACAGGGGTCGCTTCACCCCTCCACTTT. Translation: CASSESGTGVASPLHF.

The rearrangement links TRBV2 to TRBJ1-5; D is perhaps TRBD1 (6 bases). V was cut by 5 bases and J by 0 bases, with 11 bases left in between. The CDR3 is 15 residues long. Germline V gene sequence: CDR1 SNHLY, CDR2 FYNNEI. The chain's CDR3 is CASSPTGYSNQPQHF. CDR3 nucleotides: TGTGCCAGCAGTCCCACAGGGTATAGCAATCAGCCCCAGCATTTT.

The J gene is TRBJ1-1, the V gene TRBV5-8; no clear D. Germline V gene sequence: CDR1 SGHTS, CDR2 YDEGEE. The CDR3 runs 14 residues. Trimming cost V 0 bases and J 1 base, with 7 bases left between them. The CDR3 region is CASSLEAGNTEAFF. CDR3 DNA: TGTGCCAGCAGCTTGGAAGCGGGGAACACTGAAGCTTTCTTT.

Only one count was recorded for this clone. The chain joins TRBV25-1 to TRBJ1-1; tentative D call: TRBD1 (5 bases). V was cut by 7 bases and J by 2 bases, with 14 bases left in between. Germline values: CDR1 MGHDK, CDR2 SYGVNS. The CDR3 loop spans 14 amino acids. CDR3 region: CASTEGHVNTEAFF. The CDR3 DNA follows: TGTGCCAGCACAGAAGGACACGTCAACACTGAAGCTTTCTTT.